Listed here are 5 T cell receptor beta chains from one sample, sequenced in a study of blood T cell repertoires in COVID-19. Some clones are missing from TCRdb's copy, which holds only in-frame ones; the method was immunoSEQ multiplex PCR. The sample shows approximately 480,000 clones, nearly 90% of them seen only once. The specimen was peripheral blood. These receptors were collected from a young man with COVID-19, enrolled during active disease.

This clone turned up a few times. The J gene is TRBJ2-6, the V gene TRBV5-1; TRBD2 might be the D (5 bases). Germline-derived CDR1 and CDR2 are SGHRS and YFSETQ. The CDR3 loop spans 15 amino acids. Between the trimmed V and J ends, which lost 4 bases and 4 bases, there was a span of 12 bases. For the CDR3, the DNA is TGCGCCAGCAGCACTGAGGGATACGGGGCCAACGTCCTGACTTTC. Amino acids: CASSTEGYGANVLTF.

This rearrangement joins TRBV10-1 to TRBJ2-3, with 12 bases identical to TRBD2. This CDR3 has 17 residues. CDR1 and CDR2 (germline): WNHNN, SYGVQD (reference sequence). The ends lost 2 bases at V and 8 bases at J; junction bases unmatched: 11. CDR3 sequence (DNA): TGCGCCAGCAGTGAGGGGCTAGCGGGAGGGCGGTGGAGTACGCAGTATTTT. Translated, it gives CASSEGLAGGRWSTQYF.

The rearrangement joins TRBV3-1 (or the pseudogene TRBV3-2) to TRBJ1-1, with 7 positions matching TRBD1. V lost 4 bases and J lost 6; bases outside the gene matches: 5. The CDR3 has 13 amino acids. CDR1 is LGHDT, CDR2 YNNKEL, per germline (reference sequence). The CDR3, as DNA: TGTGCCAGCAGCCTAGGGACAGTCCCTGAAGCTTTCTTT. Translated: CASSLGTVPEAFF.

This clone was counted between two and nine times. The V gene is TRBV7-8, the J gene TRBJ2-2; 9 bases line up with TRBD2. Germline V lookup: CDR1 SGHVS, CDR2 FQNEAQ. The length of the CDR3 is 17 residues. J gave up 4 bases and V 0 bases, and 6 bases lay outside the gene matches. The CDR3 sequence: CASSLAGGRAATGELFF. CDR3 coding DNA: TGTGCCAGCAGCTTAGCGGGCGGGAGGGCCGCCACCGGGGAGCTGTTTTTT.

The chain employs TRBV29-1 and TRBJ2-2; 8 nucleotides align to TRBD1. Germline trimming cut 6 bases from V and 1 base from J; bases unmatched to any gene: 4. This CDR3 contains 14 residues. Germline CDR1 SQVTM, CDR2 ANQGSEA. CDR3 sequence (DNA): TGCAGCGTGTCCGGGACAGGGAACACCGGGGAGCTGTTTTTT. It is translated as CSVSGTGNTGELFF.